This T cell receptor beta chain is from a study of shared clonotypes between healthy human individuals (dated by TCRdb to 2020 to 2022). With regard to the full study: A couple of women and a few men aged 18 to 49 years were included in the cohort. For each donor, three plates each were used for CD4 naive and CD4 memory, two plates were used for CD8 naive, and one plate was used for CD8 memory. Each donor's leukapheresis produced roughly between about 0.85 and 10 billion PBMCs. Libraries were prepared and TCR repertoires were sequenced by different laboratories using diverse techniques, in order to increase sequencing depth and limit assay-specific biases. To estimate repertoire size and how much clonotypes are shared between individuals, the study performed deep sequencing of blood TCR repertoires from a few healthy adults. What the study reported, not specific to this receptor: Sharing across a few donors was observed for roughly 5% of naive CD4, less than 4% of naive CD8, 2% to 2.5% of memory CD4, and roughly 0.4% of memory CD8 clonotypes. Higher generation probabilities were observed for clonotypes shared by all four sorted-subset donors than for non-shared clonotypes. The small number of donors limited the genetic and exposure-history diversity represented. Estimated clonotype richness was generally larger for naive than for memory subsets. Based on pairwise subsampling, the degree of clonotype sharing among donors was expected to be affected by sequencing depth. Incomplete sequencing was indicated by rarefaction of sorted-subset datasets, despite the large sequencing depth. Sampling was restricted to blood, and TCR repertoires in tissues likely differ from the TCR repertoires found in blood.

Concerning this clone: Its antigen remains unidentified. Per-nucleotide qualities are absent, and no much larger clonotype sits a single base away.

Donors were healthy HIV-negative adults with no recently reported acute infections or vaccinations. All donors were Caucasian adults living in Nashville, Tennessee, USA. Magnetic negative selection was used to enrich CD4+ T cells, after which naive cells were positively selected on CD45RA and the negative fraction became the memory subset. After blood collection by leukapheresis, PBMCs were isolated using Ficoll-Histopaque density gradient centrifugation and then cryopreserved in the vapor phase of liquid nitrogen. Purity and quantity of every magnetically sorted T cell population were checked by analytical flow cytometry. Each sorted fraction had its genomic DNA isolated and then quantified by UV absorbance on a Nanodrop 2000c. Using the deep immunoSEQ assay, multiplex PCR amplified TCR CDR3 regions from genomic DNA. For each cell subset, the extracted genomic DNA was distributed evenly across all wells of several immunoSEQ 96-well plates, and each plate served as one replicate. Each replicate PCR for sorted subsets received about 200 ng genomic DNA, equal to tens of thousands of T cell genomes. Purified libraries were quantified with a Qubit 3.0 fluorometer, sized on a Bioanalyzer 2100, and re-quantified with the KAPA Library Quantification kit. Every immunoSEQ 96-well plate was sequenced on a dedicated single-read 150-cycle Illumina NextSeq 550 flow cell. The source study handled its data this way. The immunoSEQ output contained only junctional sequences without quality scores, so filtering could not match that applied to full-length reads. To assign V/J genes and CDR3, sequences were annotated against IMGT germline references using PyIR, a Python wrapper for IgBLAST v1.9. Any read was removed if the V/J assignment was weak (E-value above 1e-6), the CDR3 was missing, or the read contained stop codons, out-of-frame junctions, or ambiguous translated residues. V3J clonotypes were defined by identical inferred V gene, J gene, and CDR3 amino acid sequence. Percentage overlap between repertoires was computed as shared unique clonotypes divided by the size of the smaller repertoire. RTK rarefaction, the Chao1 estimator, and Recon v2.1 estimates of unobserved clonotypes were used to assess repertoire richness. Generation probabilities were computed with OLGA for all TCRbeta clonotypes obtained by the gDNA method from several donors. TCRdb limited this immuneACCESS table to in-frame rearrangements with V and J called. A share of clones is missing; checked studies link under half to unresolved V genes, and the rest is unexplained. Clonal size and the V and J genes are those of that table, whereas D and trimming came from the DNA. Counted in this sample were over 2 million clones; over 85% of them appeared once. The top ten constitute about 0.13% of the sample.

The germline V gene (reference sequence) supplies CDR1 MNHNY and CDR2 SVGAGI. Relative to germline, V is missing 4 bases and J is missing 2 bases, with 5 bases of the junction outside any gene match. The CDR3 numbers 15 residues from cysteine through phenylalanine. Kept here is only the CDR3 DNA, which spans 45 bases and is read in frame from base 1. The rearrangement combines TRBV6-6 with TRBJ1-2, with 9 bases in between that match TRBD1. This TCR came from a man between 18 and 35 years old in good health. What was sequenced was naive CD4+ T cells sorted from blood. The sample's cell subset or site label, decoded: CD45RA+ positively selected. The CDR3 here reads CASSSTGTGNYGYTF. The DNA sequence is as follows: TGTGCCAGCAGTTCGACCGGGACAGGGAACTATGGCTACACCTTC.